This T cell receptor beta chain was identified during a study of beta chain features in type 1 diabetes. General observations from the study: Shortening of TCRB CDR3s, moderate but significant, appeared in all four CD4+ subsets of Type 1 diabetes patients.

Expressed TCRB transcripts were sequenced because the entire RNA isolate underwent reverse transcription. The method was immunoSEQ multiplex PCR; TCRdb's version includes in-frame clones alone and lacks a portion of them. The sample lists fewer than 200,000 clones, 10% seen once, with roughly 0.45% in the top ten. This CDR3 comprises 16 residues. The germline V gene has CDR1 SGHRS and CDR2 YFSETQ. V trimming: 6 bases; J trimming: 3 bases; junction bases outside the gene matches: 4. A remark on this clone: Its antigen is undetermined.

This chain joins TRBV5-1 and TRBJ2-6; 12 positions match TRBD2. This TCR derives from a man in his thirties or forties with type 1 diabetes. The sample consisted of central memory CD4+ T cells from blood. DNA of the CDR3: TGCGCCAGCACCGGGACTAGCGGGTTTGGGGCCAACGTCCTGACTTTC. This encodes CASTGTSGFGANVLTF.